This TCR beta chain was recorded in a study of CD8+ T cells in alopecia areata. The treatment denotes: oral pan-JAK inhibitor, 5-10 mg twice daily. After removal of 4 bases from V and 4 bases from J, the junction contained 4 bases not matched to a gene. From germline, CDR1 is SGHNT and CDR2 YYREEE (reference sequence). The CDR3 has 13 amino acids. Sequencing used cDNA as its template, made by extracting RNA and reverse transcribing it. The protocol was immunoSEQ multiplex PCR, while the TCRdb copy is restricted to in-frame clones and leaves out a portion. The sample holds hundreds of thousands of clones; more than 60% are singletons and the top ten take over 1%.

This clonotype was sampled from a human donor with alopecia areata. The sequenced sample was CD4+ T cells sorted from blood, obtained at week 44, from a patient treated with tofacitinib. The V gene is TRBV5-4, the J gene TRBJ1-2; TRBD1 matches at 7 bases. CDR3 nucleotides: TGTGCCAGCAGCCGGGACAGCGCCTATGGCTACACCTTC. It is translated as CASSRDSAYGYTF.